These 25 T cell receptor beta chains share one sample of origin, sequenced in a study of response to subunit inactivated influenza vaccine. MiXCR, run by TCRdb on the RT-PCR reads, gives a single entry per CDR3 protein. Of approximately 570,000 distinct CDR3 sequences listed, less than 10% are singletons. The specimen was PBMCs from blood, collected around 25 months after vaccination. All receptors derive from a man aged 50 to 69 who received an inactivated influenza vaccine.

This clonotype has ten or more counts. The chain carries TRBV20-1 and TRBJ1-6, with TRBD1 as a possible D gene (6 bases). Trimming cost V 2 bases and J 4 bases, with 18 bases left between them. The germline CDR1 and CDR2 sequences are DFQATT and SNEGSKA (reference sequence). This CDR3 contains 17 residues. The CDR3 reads CSARPWTRGTYNSPLHF. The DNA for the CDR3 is TGCAGTGCTAGACCTTGGACGAGGGGGACTTATAATTCACCCCTCCACTTT.

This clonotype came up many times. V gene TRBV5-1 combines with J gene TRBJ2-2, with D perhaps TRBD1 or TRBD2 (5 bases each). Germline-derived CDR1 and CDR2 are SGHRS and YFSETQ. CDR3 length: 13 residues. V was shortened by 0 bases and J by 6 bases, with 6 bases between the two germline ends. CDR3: CASSLGDAGELFF. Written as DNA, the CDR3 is TGCGCCAGCAGCTTGGGGGACGCCGGGGAGCTGTTTTTT.

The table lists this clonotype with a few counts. In DNA form, the CDR3 reads TGTGCCAGCAGCCAAGATGATTTATTTGGAAACACCATATATTTT. Amino acid sequence: CASSQDDLFGNTIYF. The J gene is TRBJ1-3, the V gene TRBV4-2; D uncertain. The CDR3 runs 15 residues. Germline CDR1 and CDR2: LGHNA and YNFKEQ. Trimming stripped 0 bases from V and 3 bases from J, with 9 bases between.

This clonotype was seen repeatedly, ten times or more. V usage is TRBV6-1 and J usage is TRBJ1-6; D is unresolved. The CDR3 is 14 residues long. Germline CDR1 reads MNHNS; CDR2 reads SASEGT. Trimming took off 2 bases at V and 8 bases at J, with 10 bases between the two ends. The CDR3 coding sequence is TGTGCCAGCAGTGAACACAGTAGAGATTCACCCCTCCACTTT. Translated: CASSEHSRDSPLHF.

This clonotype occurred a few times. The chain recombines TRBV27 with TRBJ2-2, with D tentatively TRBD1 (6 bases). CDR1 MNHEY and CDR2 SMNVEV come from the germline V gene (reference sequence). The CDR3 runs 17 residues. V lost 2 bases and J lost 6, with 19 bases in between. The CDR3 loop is CASSLGVVGAFPGELFF. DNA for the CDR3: TGTGCCAGCAGTTTAGGGGTCGTGGGGGCGTTCCCCGGGGAGCTGTTTTTT.

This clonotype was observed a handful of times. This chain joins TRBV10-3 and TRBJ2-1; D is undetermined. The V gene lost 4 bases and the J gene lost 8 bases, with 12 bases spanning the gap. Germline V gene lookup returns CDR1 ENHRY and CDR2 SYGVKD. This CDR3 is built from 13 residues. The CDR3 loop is CAISAGSRYEQFF. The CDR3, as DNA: TGTGCCATCAGTGCTGGTAGCCGTTATGAGCAGTTCTTC.

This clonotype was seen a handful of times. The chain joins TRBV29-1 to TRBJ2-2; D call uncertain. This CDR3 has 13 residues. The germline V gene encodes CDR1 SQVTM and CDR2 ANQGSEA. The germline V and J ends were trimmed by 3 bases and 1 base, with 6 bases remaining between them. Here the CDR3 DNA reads TGCAGCGTTGACGCACAGAACACCGGGGAGCTGTTTTTT. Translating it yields CSVDAQNTGELFF.

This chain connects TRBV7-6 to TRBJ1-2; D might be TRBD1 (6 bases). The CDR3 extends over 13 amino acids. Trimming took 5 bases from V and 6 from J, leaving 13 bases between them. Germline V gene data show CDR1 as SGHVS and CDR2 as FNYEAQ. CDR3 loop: CASSPRGADGYTF. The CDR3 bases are TGTGCCAGCAGCCCCCGGGGGGCCGATGGCTACACCTTC.

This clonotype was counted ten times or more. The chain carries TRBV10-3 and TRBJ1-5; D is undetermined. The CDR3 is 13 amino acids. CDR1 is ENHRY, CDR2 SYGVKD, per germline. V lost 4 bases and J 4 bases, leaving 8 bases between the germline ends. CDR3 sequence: CAISGEQNQPQHF. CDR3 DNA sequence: TGTGCCATCAGTGGGGAGCAGAATCAGCCCCAGCATTTT.

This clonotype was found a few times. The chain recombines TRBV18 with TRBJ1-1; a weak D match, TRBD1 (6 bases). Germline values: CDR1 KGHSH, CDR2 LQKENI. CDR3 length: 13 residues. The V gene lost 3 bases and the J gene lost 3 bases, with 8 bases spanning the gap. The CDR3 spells CASSPAGDTEAFF. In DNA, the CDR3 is TGTGCCAGCTCACCCGCAGGGGACACTGAAGCTTTCTTT. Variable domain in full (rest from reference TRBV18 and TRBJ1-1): NAGVMQNPRHLVRRRGQEARLRCSPMKGHSHVYWYRQLPEEGLKFMVYLQKENIIDESGMPKERFSAEFPKEGPSILRIQQVVRGDSAAYFCASSPAGDTEAFFGQGTRLTVV.

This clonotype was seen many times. CDR3 DNA: TGTGCCAGCAGCTCCCCTCTTTCGGGGGGCGGATACGAGCAGTACTTC. It encodes CASSSPLSGGGYEQYF. V is TRBV11-2 and J is TRBJ2-7; a possible D gene is TRBD2 (7 bases). V lost 4 bases and J lost 4, with 20 bases in between. CDR3 size: 16 residues. Germline CDR1 reads SGHAT; CDR2 reads FQNNGV.

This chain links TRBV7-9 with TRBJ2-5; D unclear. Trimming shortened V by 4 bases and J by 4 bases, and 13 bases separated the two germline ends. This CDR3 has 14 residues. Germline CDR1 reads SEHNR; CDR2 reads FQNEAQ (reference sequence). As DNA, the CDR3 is TGTGCCAGCAGCTCCTTCCCTAGTTTAGAGACCCAGTACTTC. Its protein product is CASSSFPSLETQYF.

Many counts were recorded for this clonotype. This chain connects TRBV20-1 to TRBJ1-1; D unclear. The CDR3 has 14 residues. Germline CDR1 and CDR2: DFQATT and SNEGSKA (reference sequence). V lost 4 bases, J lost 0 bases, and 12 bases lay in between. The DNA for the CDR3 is TGCAGTGCTAAAGGGTCTCGGGTGAACACTGAAGCTTTCTTT. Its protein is CSAKGSRVNTEAFF.

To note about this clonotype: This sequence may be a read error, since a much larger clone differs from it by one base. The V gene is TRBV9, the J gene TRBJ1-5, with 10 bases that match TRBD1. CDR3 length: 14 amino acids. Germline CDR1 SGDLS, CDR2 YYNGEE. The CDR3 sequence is CSSSGGQGNQPQHF. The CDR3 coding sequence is TGTTCCAGCAGCGGGGGACAGGGGAATCAGCCCCAGCATTTT.

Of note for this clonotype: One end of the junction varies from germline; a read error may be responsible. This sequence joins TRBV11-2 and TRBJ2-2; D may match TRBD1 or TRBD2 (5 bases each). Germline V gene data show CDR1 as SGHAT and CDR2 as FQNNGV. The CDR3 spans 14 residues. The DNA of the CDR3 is TGTGCCAGCAGCCACATGACAGACACCGGGGAGCCGTTTTTT. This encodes CASSHMTDTGEPFF.

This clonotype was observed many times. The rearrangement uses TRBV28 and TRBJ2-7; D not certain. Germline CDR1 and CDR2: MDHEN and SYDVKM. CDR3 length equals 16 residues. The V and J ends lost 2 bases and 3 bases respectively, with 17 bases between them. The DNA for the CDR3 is TGTGCCAGCAGTTTAGGTCTCCTAGTAAAAAACTACGAGCAGTACTTC. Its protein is CASSLGLLVKNYEQYF. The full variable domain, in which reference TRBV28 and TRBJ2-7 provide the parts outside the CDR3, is DVKVTQSSRYLVKRTGEKVFLECVQDMDHENMFWYRQDPGLGLRLIYFSYDVKMKEKGDIPEGYSVSREKKERFSLILESASTNQTSMYLCASSLGLLVKNYEQYFGPGTRLTVT.

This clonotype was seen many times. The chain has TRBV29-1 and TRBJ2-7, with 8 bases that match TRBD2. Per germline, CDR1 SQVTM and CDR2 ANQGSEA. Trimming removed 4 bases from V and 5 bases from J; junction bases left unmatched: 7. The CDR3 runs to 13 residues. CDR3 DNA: TGCAGCGTTGTTCCCCTAGCGGGCCACGAGCAGTACTTC. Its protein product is CSVVPLAGHEQYF.

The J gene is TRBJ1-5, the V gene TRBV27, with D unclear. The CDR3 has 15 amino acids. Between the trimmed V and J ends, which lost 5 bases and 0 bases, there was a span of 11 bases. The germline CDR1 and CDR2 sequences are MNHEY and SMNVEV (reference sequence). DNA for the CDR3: TGTGCCAGCAGTATGGGCCTCTATAGCAATCAGCCCCAGCATTTT. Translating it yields CASSMGLYSNQPQHF.

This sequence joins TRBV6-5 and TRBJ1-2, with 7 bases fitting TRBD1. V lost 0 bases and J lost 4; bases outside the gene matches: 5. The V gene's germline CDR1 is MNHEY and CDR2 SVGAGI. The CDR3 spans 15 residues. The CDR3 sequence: CASSYSGTAPYGYTF. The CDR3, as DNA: TGTGCCAGCAGTTACTCGGGGACAGCTCCCTATGGCTACACCTTC.

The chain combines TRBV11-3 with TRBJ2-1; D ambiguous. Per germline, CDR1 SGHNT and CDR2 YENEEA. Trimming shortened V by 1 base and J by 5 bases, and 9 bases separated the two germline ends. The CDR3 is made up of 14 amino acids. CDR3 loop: CASSLVDVNNEQFF. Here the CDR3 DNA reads TGTGCCAGCAGCTTAGTGGACGTTAACAATGAGCAGTTCTTC.

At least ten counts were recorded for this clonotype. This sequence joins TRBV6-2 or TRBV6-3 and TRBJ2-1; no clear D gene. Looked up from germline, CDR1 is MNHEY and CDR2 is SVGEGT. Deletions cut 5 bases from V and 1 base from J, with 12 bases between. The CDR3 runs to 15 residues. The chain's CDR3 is CASSKDGGSYNEQFF. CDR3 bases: TGTGCCAGCAGTAAAGATGGCGGATCCTACAATGAGCAGTTCTTC.

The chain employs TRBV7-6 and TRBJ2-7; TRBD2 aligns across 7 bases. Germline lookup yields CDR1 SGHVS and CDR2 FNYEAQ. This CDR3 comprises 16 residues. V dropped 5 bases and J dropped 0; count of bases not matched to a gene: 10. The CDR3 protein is CASSHTPSGDSYEQYF. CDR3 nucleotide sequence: TGTGCCAGCAGCCATACTCCTAGCGGTGACTCCTACGAGCAGTACTTC.

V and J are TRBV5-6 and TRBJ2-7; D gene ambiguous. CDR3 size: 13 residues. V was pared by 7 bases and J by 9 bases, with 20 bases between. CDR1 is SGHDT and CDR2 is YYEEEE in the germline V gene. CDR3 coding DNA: TGTGCCAGCGGCACCGGTCCCGGATGCCCGCAGTACTTC. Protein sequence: CASGTGPGCPQYF.

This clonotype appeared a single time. CDR3 sequence reads: CASSEGRSYEQYF. The CDR3 nucleotides are TGTGCCAGCAGTGAAGGGCGGTCCTACGAGCAGTACTTC. The chain combines TRBV6-1 with TRBJ2-7, with unresolved D. The CDR3 length is 13 residues. Germline CDR1 is MNHNS and CDR2 is SASEGT. V gave up 1 base and J gave up 1 base, with 5 bases separating them.

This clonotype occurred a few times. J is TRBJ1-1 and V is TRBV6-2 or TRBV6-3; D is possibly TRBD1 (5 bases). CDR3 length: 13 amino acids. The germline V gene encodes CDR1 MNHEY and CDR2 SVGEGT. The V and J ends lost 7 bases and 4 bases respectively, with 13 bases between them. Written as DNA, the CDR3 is TGTGCCAGCACACGGGGCCAAGGCACTGAAGCTTTCTTT. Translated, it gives CASTRGQGTEAFF.